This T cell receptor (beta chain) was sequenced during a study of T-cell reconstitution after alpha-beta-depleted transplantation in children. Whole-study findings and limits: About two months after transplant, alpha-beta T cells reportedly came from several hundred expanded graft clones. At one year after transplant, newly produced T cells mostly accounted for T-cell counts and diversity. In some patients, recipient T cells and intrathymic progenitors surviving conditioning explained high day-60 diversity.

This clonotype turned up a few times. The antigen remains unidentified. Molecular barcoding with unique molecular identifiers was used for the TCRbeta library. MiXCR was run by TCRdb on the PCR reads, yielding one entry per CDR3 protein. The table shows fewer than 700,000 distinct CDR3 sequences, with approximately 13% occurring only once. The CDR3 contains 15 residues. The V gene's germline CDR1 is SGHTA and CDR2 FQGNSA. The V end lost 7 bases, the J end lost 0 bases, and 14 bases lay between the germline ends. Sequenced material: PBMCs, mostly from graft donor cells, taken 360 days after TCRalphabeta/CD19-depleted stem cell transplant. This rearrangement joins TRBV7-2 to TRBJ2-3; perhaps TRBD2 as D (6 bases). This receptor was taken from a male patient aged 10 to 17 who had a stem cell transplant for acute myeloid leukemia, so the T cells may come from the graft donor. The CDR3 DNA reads TGTGCCAGCACCTATTTACGGGAGAGCACAGATACGCAGTATTTT. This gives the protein CASTYLRESTDTQYF.